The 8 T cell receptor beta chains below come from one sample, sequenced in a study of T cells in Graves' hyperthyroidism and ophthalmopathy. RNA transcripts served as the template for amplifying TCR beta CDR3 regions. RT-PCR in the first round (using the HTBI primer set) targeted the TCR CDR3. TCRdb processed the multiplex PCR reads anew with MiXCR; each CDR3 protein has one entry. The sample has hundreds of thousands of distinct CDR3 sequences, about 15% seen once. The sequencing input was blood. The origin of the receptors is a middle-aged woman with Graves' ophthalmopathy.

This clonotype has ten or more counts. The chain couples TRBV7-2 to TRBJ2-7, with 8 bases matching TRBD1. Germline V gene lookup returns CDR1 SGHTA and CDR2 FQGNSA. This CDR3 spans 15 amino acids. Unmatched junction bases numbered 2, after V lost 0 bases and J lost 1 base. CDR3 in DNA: TGTGCCAGCAGCTTAGCTGGGGACAGGTCCTACGAGCAGTACTTC. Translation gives CASSLAGDRSYEQYF.

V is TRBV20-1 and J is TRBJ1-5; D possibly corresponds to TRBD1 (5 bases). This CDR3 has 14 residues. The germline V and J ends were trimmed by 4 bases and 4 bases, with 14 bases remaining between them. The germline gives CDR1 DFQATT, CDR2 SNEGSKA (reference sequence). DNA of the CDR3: TGCAGTGCTAAAATCCGGGACGTAAATCAGCCCCAGCATTTT. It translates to CSAKIRDVNQPQHF.

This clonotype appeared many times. The DNA for the CDR3 is TGTGCCAGCACACCTCAGGGGGTTAACTATGGCTACACCTTC. Protein: CASTPQGVNYGYTF. The chain recombines TRBV19 with TRBJ1-2, with 7 bases lining up with TRBD1. Germline V gives CDR1 LNHDA, CDR2 SQIVND (reference sequence). Trimming cost V 9 bases and J 1 base; bases outside gene matches: 8. This CDR3 has 14 residues.

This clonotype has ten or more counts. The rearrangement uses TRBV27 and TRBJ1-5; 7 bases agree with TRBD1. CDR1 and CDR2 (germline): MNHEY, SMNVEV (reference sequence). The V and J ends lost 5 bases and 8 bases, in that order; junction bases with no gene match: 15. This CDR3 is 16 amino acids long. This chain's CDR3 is CASSSRDSGLREPQHF. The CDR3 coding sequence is TGTGCCAGCAGTAGCCGGGACAGTGGACTGCGGGAGCCCCAGCATTTT.

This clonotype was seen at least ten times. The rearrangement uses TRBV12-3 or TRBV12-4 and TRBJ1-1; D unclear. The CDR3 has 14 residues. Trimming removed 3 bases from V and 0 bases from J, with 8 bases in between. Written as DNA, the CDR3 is TGTGCCAGCAGTTTGCAGGTGATGAACACTGAAGCTTTCTTT. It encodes CASSLQVMNTEAFF.

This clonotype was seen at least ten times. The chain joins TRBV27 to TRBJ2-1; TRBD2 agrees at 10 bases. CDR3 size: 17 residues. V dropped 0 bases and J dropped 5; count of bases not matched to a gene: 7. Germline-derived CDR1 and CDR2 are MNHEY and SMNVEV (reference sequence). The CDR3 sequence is CASSLSPFLAGDNEQFF. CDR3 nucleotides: TGTGCCAGCAGTTTATCCCCGTTCCTAGCGGGAGACAATGAGCAGTTCTTC.

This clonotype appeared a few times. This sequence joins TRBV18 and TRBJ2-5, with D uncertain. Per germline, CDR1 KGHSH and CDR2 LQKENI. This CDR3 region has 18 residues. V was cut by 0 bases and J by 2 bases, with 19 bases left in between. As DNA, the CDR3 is TGTGCCAGCTCACCACCCCCTCGCTTCCCGCCCCTACAAGAGACCCAGTACTTC. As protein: CASSPPPRFPPLQETQYF.

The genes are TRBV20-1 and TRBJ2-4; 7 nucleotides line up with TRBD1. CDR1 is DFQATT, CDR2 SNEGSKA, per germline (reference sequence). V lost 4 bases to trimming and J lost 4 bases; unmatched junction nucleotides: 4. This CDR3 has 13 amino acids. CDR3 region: CSAIRDSKNIQYF. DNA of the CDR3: TGCAGTGCTATCCGGGACAGTAAAAACATTCAGTACTTC.